Each of the 8 T cell receptor beta chains below was sequenced from the same sample in a study of blood T cell repertoires in COVID-19. Assay: immunoSEQ multiplex PCR; the TCRdb copy retains only in-frame clones and omits some. Here the sample spans about 280,000 clones, 75% to 90% being singletons. Sequenced sample: peripheral blood. These receptors all stem from a woman in her 70s with acute or convalescent COVID-19.

The CDR3 sequence is CASSWQLGADTIYF. The CDR3, as DNA: TGTGCCAGCAGTTGGCAGCTTGGGGCAGACACCATATATTTT. J is TRBJ1-3 and V is TRBV6-6, with D tentatively TRBD1 (5 bases). Trimming pared 4 bases from V and 8 bases from J, leaving 15 bases between. Germline V gene data show CDR1 as MNHNY and CDR2 as SVGAGI (reference sequence). This CDR3 is 14 amino acids long.

This chain links TRBV5-5 with TRBJ1-1, with a weak D call TRBD1 (5 bases). The germline V gene encodes CDR1 SGHKS and CDR2 YYEKEE (reference sequence). The ends were cut back, 4 bases at V and 1 base at J, with 17 bases in the middle. CDR3 length: 16 amino acids. CDR3 protein: CASSPSLAGPNTEAFF. The CDR3 DNA reads TGTGCCAGCAGCCCTAGTTTGGCAGGGCCGAACACTGAAGCTTTCTTT. Full variable domain (outside the CDR3, taken from reference TRBV5-5 and TRBJ1-1): DAGVTQSPTHLIKTRGQQVTLRCSPISGHKSVSWYQQVLGQGPQFIFQYYEKEERGRGNFPDRFSARQFPNYSSELNVNALLLGDSALYLCASSPSLAGPNTEAFFGQGTRLTVV.

The chain recombines TRBV9 with TRBJ2-3, with a possible D match to TRBD2 (7 bases). The CDR3 length is 16 residues. V lost 0 bases to trimming and J lost 4 bases, with 15 bases between them. Germline CDR1 SGDLS, CDR2 YYNGEE. This CDR3 is CASSVVEGGPPDTQYF. CDR3 coding DNA: TGTGCCAGCAGCGTAGTGGAGGGGGGGCCACCAGATACGCAGTATTTT.

This chain links TRBV13 with TRBJ1-3; D perhaps matches TRBD1 (6 bases). Trimming removed 4 bases at V and 0 bases at J, with 16 bases between. CDR3 length: 17 residues. Germline V CDR1 and CDR2: PRHDT, FYEKMQ (reference sequence). CDR3 loop: CASSSPQGTFSGNTIYF. The CDR3 nucleotides are TGTGCCAGCAGCTCCCCCCAGGGGACGTTCTCTGGAAACACCATATATTTT.

This chain joins TRBV3-1 (or the pseudogene TRBV3-2) and TRBJ2-4; 7 nucleotides match TRBD1. The V and J ends lost 5 bases and 3 bases, in that order; junction bases with no gene match: 4. This CDR3 has 14 residues. The germline V gene has CDR1 LGHDT and CDR2 YNNKEL (reference sequence). CDR3 nucleotides: TGTGCCAGCAGCATGACAGGGCTCAAAAACATTCAGTACTTC. This gives the protein CASSMTGLKNIQYF.

The chain combines TRBV7-9 with TRBJ2-7, with 8 bases that match TRBD1. Germline CDR1 SEHNR, CDR2 FQNEAQ (reference sequence). The trim removed 6 bases at V and 6 bases at J, leaving 13 bases unmatched. This CDR3 region has 15 residues. The CDR3 reads CASSQTGGETLEQYF. As DNA, the CDR3 is TGTGCCAGCAGTCAAACAGGGGGAGAAACGCTCGAGCAGTACTTC.

This clone was detected only once. The chain employs TRBV4-2 and TRBJ1-6; tentative D call: TRBD1 (5 bases). CDR1 and CDR2 (germline): LGHNA, YNFKEQ. Trimming stripped 0 bases from V and 7 bases from J, with 19 bases between. CDR3 length equals 18 residues. CDR3 DNA: TGTGCCAGCAGCCAAGATGAAGCGGGGGGGGATGTGAATTCACCCCTCCACTTT. Amino acid sequence: CASSQDEAGGDVNSPLHF.

The chain uses TRBV9 and TRBJ1-4; D gene ambiguous. CDR1 is SGDLS and CDR2 is YYNGEE in the germline V gene. Trimming cost V 0 bases and J 0 bases, with 9 bases left between them. The CDR3 covers 16 residues. The chain's CDR3 is CASSVAGSTTNEKLFF. CDR3 bases: TGTGCCAGCAGCGTAGCAGGTTCCACAACTAATGAAAAACTGTTTTTT.